One sample yielded the 2 T cell receptor beta chains listed below, sequenced in a study of blood T cell repertoires in COVID-19. TCRdb's table, derived via immunoSEQ multiplex PCR, lists solely in-frame clones and lacks some. This table has more than 250,000 clones, approximately 92% appearing once. The material sequenced was PBMCs or T cells enriched from blood (not recorded which). Receptors originate from a woman between 25 and 40 years old who had recovered from COVID-19.

The chain employs TRBV18 and TRBJ2-6; 7 nucleotides agree with TRBD2. This CDR3 is built from 18 residues. Germline V CDR1 and CDR2: KGHSH, LQKENI. Trimming removed 6 bases from V and 0 bases from J; junction bases left unmatched: 11. CDR3 sequence reads: CASSPNTGGYSGANVLTF. CDR3 coding DNA: TGTGCCAGCTCGCCGAACACGGGAGGATACTCTGGGGCCAACGTCCTGACTTTC.

The rearrangement links TRBV29-1 to TRBJ1-1; D gene ambiguous. V was shortened by 6 bases and J by 8 bases, with 10 bases between the two germline ends. Germline-derived CDR1 and CDR2 are SQVTM and ANQGSEA. The length of the CDR3 is 10 residues. The CDR3 loop reads CSVLDTEAFF. The CDR3 nucleotides are TGCAGCGTCCTCGATACAGAAGCTTTCTTT.